The next 26 T cell receptor beta chains were all read from a single sample in a study of beta chain features in type 1 diabetes. Reverse transcribing all isolated RNA meant expressed TCRB transcripts were sequenced. Measured with immunoSEQ multiplex PCR; TCRdb has only the in-frame clones, and not every one. The table shows roughly 250,000 clones, with more than 9% occurring only once. The sample taken for sequencing was naive CD4+ T cells from blood. The receptors were gathered from a woman aged 18-30 years in good health.

This clone was observed a few times. V is TRBV6-1 and J is TRBJ1-6; D is unresolved. The CDR3 is 15 residues long. Trimming took 2 bases from V and 11 from J, leaving 16 bases between them. CDR1 and CDR2 from the germline V gene are MNHNS and SASEGT. This CDR3 is CASSEPTPSGPPLHF. CDR3 coding DNA: TGTGCCAGCAGTGAACCGACCCCCTCTGGGCCACCCCTCCACTTT.

V gene TRBV11-2 combines with J gene TRBJ2-7, with 7 bases lining up with TRBD1. After removal of 0 bases from V and 1 base from J, the junction contained 3 bases not matched to a gene. CDR3 length: 15 amino acids. From germline, CDR1 is SGHAT and CDR2 FQNNGV. CDR3 loop: CASSLEGQKSYEQYF. The CDR3 DNA reads TGTGCCAGCAGCTTAGAGGGACAGAAGTCCTACGAGCAGTACTTC.

In this sample, this clone turned up a few times. The V gene is TRBV5-1, the J gene TRBJ2-7; 10 nucleotides align to TRBD1. The J segment lost 3 bases and the V segment lost 9 bases, leaving 15 bases of the junction unmatched. This CDR3 spans 16 amino acids. Germline CDR1 SGHRS, CDR2 YFSETQ. Here the CDR3 DNA reads TGCGCCACCAAACAGGGCTCCGGGACAGGGGACTACGAGCAGTACTTC. Its protein product is CATKQGSGTGDYEQYF.

This clone was seen a handful of times. The rearrangement uses TRBV30 and TRBJ2-7; TRBD2 aligns across 8 bases. The germline V gene has CDR1 GTSNPN and CDR2 SVGIG (reference sequence). V lost 3 bases and J lost 5; bases outside the gene matches: 6. The CDR3 loop spans 13 amino acids. The CDR3 DNA reads TGTGCCTGGAGGTCGGGAGGGCCCGACGAGCAGTACTTC. Its translation: CAWRSGGPDEQYF. Looking up the rest from reference TRBV30 and TRBJ2-7 gives the full variable domain: SQTIHQWPATLVQPVGSPLSLECTVEGTSNPNLYWYRQAAGRGLQLLFYSVGIGQISSEVPQNLSASRPQDRQFILSSKKLLLSDSGFYLCAWRSGGPDEQYFGPGTRLTVT.

J is TRBJ2-6 and V is TRBV30, with 7 positions matching TRBD2. This CDR3 has 16 residues. CDR1 GTSNPN and CDR2 SVGIG come from the germline V gene (reference sequence). V lost 0 bases, J lost 3 bases, and 5 bases stayed unmatched. The CDR3: CAWSVGGPGGANVLTF. In nucleotides, the CDR3 is TGTGCCTGGAGTGTGGGAGGGCCTGGTGGGGCCAACGTCCTGACTTTC.

This clone was picked up one time. V is TRBV18 and J is TRBJ1-1, with 7 bases fitting TRBD1. Trimming removed 2 bases from V and 0 bases from J; junction bases left unmatched: 3. The CDR3 has 15 residues. Germline lookup yields CDR1 KGHSH and CDR2 LQKENI. CDR3 protein: CASSPSGTVNTEAFF. The CDR3 DNA reads as TGTGCCAGCTCACCATCCGGGACAGTGAACACTGAAGCTTTCTTT. The full variable domain, rest sourced from reference TRBV18 and TRBJ1-1, is NAGVMQNPRHLVRRRGQEARLRCSPMKGHSHVYWYRQLPEEGLKFMVYLQKENIIDESGMPKERFSAEFPKEGPSILRIQQVVRGDSAAYFCASSPSGTVNTEAFFGQGTRLTVV.

The V gene is TRBV19, the J gene TRBJ1-2; the match to TRBD1 covers 8 bases. Germline V gene sequence: CDR1 LNHDA, CDR2 SQIVND (reference sequence). J lost 4 bases, V lost 6 bases, and 10 bases had no gene match. The CDR3 covers 15 residues. The CDR3 loop reads CASSPDRVWSYGYTF. CDR3 DNA sequence: TGTGCCAGTAGCCCGGACAGGGTTTGGTCCTATGGCTACACCTTC.

This chain uses TRBV5-1 with TRBJ1-3, with 8 positions matching TRBD1. With V trimmed by 0 bases and J by 1 base, 9 bases remained unmatched. The germline CDR1 and CDR2 sequences are SGHRS and YFSETQ. The CDR3 is 18 amino acids. In nucleotides, the CDR3 is TGCGCCAGCAGCTTGGGGGCCGGGACAGGCTGGTCTGGAAACACCATATATTTT. This codes for CASSLGAGTGWSGNTIYF.

The chain combines TRBV29-1 with TRBJ2-3, with TRBD2 matching 7 bases. J gave up 2 bases and V 7 bases, and 6 bases lay outside the gene matches. CDR1 SQVTM and CDR2 ANQGSEA come from the germline V gene. This CDR3 contains 13 residues. The CDR3 DNA reads TGCAGCGCAGCGGGACGGACCACAGATACGCAGTATTTT. Protein sequence: CSAAGRTTDTQYF.

V gene TRBV30 combines with J gene TRBJ2-2; perhaps TRBD2 as D (6 bases). The CDR3 extends over 14 amino acids. V was clipped by 8 bases and J by 6 bases, with 19 bases between them. The germline CDR1 and CDR2 sequences are GTSNPN and SVGIG (reference sequence). Here the CDR3 reads CALEGPPRAGELFF. The CDR3 DNA reads TGTGCCCTGGAGGGTCCACCAAGGGCCGGGGAGCTGTTTTTT.

This clone has only a few counts. The chain has TRBV5-1 and TRBJ1-1; the D is unclear. This CDR3 is 14 amino acids long. Germline V gene lookup returns CDR1 SGHRS and CDR2 YFSETQ. V was trimmed by 2 bases and J by 1 base, leaving 9 bases between them. The CDR3 reads CASSFRGENTEAFF. CDR3 bases: TGCGCCAGCAGCTTCCGGGGTGAGAACACTGAAGCTTTCTTT.

This clone appeared a few times. This chain joins TRBV5-1 and TRBJ2-1; 12 bases map to TRBD2. This CDR3 is 14 amino acids long. V lost 5 bases and J lost 11; bases outside the gene matches: 8. The germline V gene encodes CDR1 SGHRS and CDR2 YFSETQ. CDR3 residues: CASRLGTSGPQQFF. The CDR3 DNA is TGCGCCAGCAGATTAGGGACTAGCGGGCCCCAGCAGTTCTTC.

This clone was detected only a few times. CDR3 nucleotide sequence: TGTGCCAGCAGCACCCCGGGACAGGATGGAAACACCATATATTTT. Translating gives CASSTPGQDGNTIYF. This sequence joins TRBV5-4 and TRBJ1-3; TRBD1 agrees at 8 bases. Per the germline V gene, CDR1 is SGHNT and CDR2 is YYREEE (reference sequence). V was clipped by 4 bases and J by 3 bases; unmatched bases: 6. CDR3 length: 15 amino acids.

There are a few counts of this clone. Different DNA sequences within this sample yield the same CDR3. The rearrangement joins TRBV20-1 to TRBJ2-3; D not certain. The CDR3 spans 11 residues. Trimming left V 4 bases short and J 3 bases short, with 5 bases between. In germline, CDR1 is DFQATT, CDR2 SNEGSKA (reference sequence). CDR3 protein: CSAILTDTQYF. The CDR3 nucleotides read TGCAGTGCTATCCTAACAGATACGCAGTATTTT.

This clone was seen more than once but under ten times. The chain carries TRBV5-4 and TRBJ2-5; D call uncertain. The CDR3 is 11 amino acids. The germline V gene has CDR1 SGHNT and CDR2 YYREEE (reference sequence). The ends were cut back, 0 bases at V and 7 bases at J, with 4 bases in the middle. CDR3: CASSLGGTQYF. CDR3 DNA: TGTGCCAGCAGCTTGGGCGGGACCCAGTACTTC.

A few counts support this clone. The rearrangement joins TRBV29-1 to TRBJ2-1; 8 bases line up with TRBD2. The CDR3 is made up of 14 amino acids. CDR1 is SQVTM, CDR2 ANQGSEA, per germline. Trimming at V came to 7 bases and at J to 9 bases, leaving 14 bases not matched to a gene. CDR3 nucleotide sequence: TGCAGCGCAACATTACTAGCGGTCGAAGGTGAGCAGTTCTTC. This gives the protein CSATLLAVEGEQFF.

In its sample, this clone was seen a few times. J is TRBJ2-3 and V is TRBV19, with 8 bases matching TRBD2. This CDR3 is 16 amino acids long. The ends lost 3 bases at V and 4 bases at J; junction bases unmatched: 9. Germline-derived CDR1 and CDR2 are LNHDA and SQIVND (reference sequence). CDR3 DNA: TGTGCCAGTAGTATGGGCGGGAGGCAGGGCGCAGATACGCAGTATTTT. Translating gives CASSMGGRQGADTQYF.

The rearrangement uses TRBV7-9 and TRBJ2-2; 10 positions match TRBD2. CDR1 and CDR2 from the germline V gene are SEHNR and FQNEAQ (reference sequence). The CDR3 is 15 residues long. With V trimmed by 5 bases and J by 5 bases, 5 bases remained unmatched. The CDR3 bases are TGTGCCAGCAGCGCAGCGGGAGGGCCGACCGGGGAGCTGTTTTTT. It specifies CASSAAGGPTGELFF.

V is TRBV5-1 and J is TRBJ2-2, with 9 bases that match TRBD2. CDR1 is SGHRS and CDR2 is YFSETQ in the germline V gene. The CDR3 sequence is 14 residues long. J lost 2 bases, V lost 9 bases, and 5 bases had no gene match. CDR3 sequence reads: CATRTSDNTGELFF. CDR3 DNA sequence: TGCGCCACCAGGACTAGCGATAACACCGGGGAGCTGTTTTTT.

This sequence joins TRBV5-4 and TRBJ2-7; D perhaps matches TRBD2 (6 bases). Trimming pared 1 base from V and 3 bases from J, leaving 14 bases between. Germline lookup yields CDR1 SGHNT and CDR2 YYREEE (reference sequence). The CDR3 loop spans 15 amino acids. The CDR3 DNA reads as TGTGCCAGCAGCTTGAAACAGGCGGGGAGCTACGAGCAGTACTTC. This codes for CASSLKQAGSYEQYF.

This clone has only a few counts. V and J are TRBV2 and TRBJ1-2; possible D gene TRBD1, 6 bases. The CDR3 is 13 residues long. Per germline, CDR1 SNHLY and CDR2 FYNNEI. The ends were cut back, 7 bases at V and 8 bases at J, with 17 bases in the middle. CDR3 region: CASTGFRDIGYTF. The CDR3 nucleotides are TGTGCCAGCACCGGATTCCGGGACATCGGCTACACCTTC.

This clone turned up a few times. The chain links TRBV30 to TRBJ1-1; 8 positions agree with TRBD1. The CDR3 has 15 residues. Germline V CDR1 and CDR2: GTSNPN, SVGIG (reference sequence). J gave up 5 bases and V 2 bases, and 10 bases lay outside the gene matches. DNA of the CDR3: TGTGCCTGGAGTTCGATCGGACAGGGAGAAACTGAAGCTTTCTTT. This encodes CAWSSIGQGETEAFF.

This clone showed up just a few times. The chain links TRBV9 to TRBJ2-2; 7 bases fit TRBD1. The CDR3 runs to 14 residues. From germline, CDR1 is SGDLS and CDR2 YYNGEE. Trimming cost V 0 bases and J 5 bases; bases outside gene matches: 1. The CDR3 region is CASSVGRGTGELFF. CDR3 DNA sequence: TGTGCCAGCAGCGTAGGCAGGGGGACCGGGGAGCTGTTTTTT.

The gene calls are TRBV10-1 and TRBJ2-6; D is perhaps TRBD1 (5 bases). Trimming stripped 0 bases from V and 2 bases from J, with 5 bases between. CDR1 WNHNN and CDR2 SYGVQD come from the germline V gene (reference sequence). The CDR3 covers 15 residues. CDR3 protein: CASSESRAGANVLTF. DNA for the CDR3: TGCGCCAGCAGTGAGTCCAGGGCTGGGGCCAACGTCCTGACTTTC.

This chain uses TRBV11-1 with TRBJ1-1, with 10 positions matching TRBD1. The J segment lost 0 bases and the V segment lost 4 bases, leaving 2 bases of the junction unmatched. Germline V gene sequence: CDR1 SGHAT, CDR2 FQDESV (reference sequence). There are 15 residues in the CDR3. The CDR3 nucleotides are TGTGCCAGCAGCTCGGACAGGGGGTTGAACACTGAAGCTTTCTTT. This translates into CASSSDRGLNTEAFF.

The chain couples TRBV5-6 to TRBJ2-7, with D perhaps matching TRBD1 (6 bases). V was cut by 2 bases and J by 2 bases, with 11 bases left in between. This CDR3 region has 14 residues. The germline V gene encodes CDR1 SGHDT and CDR2 YYEEEE. CDR3 amino acids: CASSFDRLTYEQYF. DNA of the CDR3: TGTGCCAGCAGCTTTGACAGGCTAACCTACGAGCAGTACTTC. Complete variable domain (other parts from reference TRBV5-6 and TRBJ2-7): DAGVTQSPTHLIKTRGQQVTLRCSPKSGHDTVSWYQQALGQGPQFIFQYYEEEERQRGNFPDRFSGHQFPNYSSELNVNALLLGDSALYLCASSFDRLTYEQYFGPGTRLTVT.